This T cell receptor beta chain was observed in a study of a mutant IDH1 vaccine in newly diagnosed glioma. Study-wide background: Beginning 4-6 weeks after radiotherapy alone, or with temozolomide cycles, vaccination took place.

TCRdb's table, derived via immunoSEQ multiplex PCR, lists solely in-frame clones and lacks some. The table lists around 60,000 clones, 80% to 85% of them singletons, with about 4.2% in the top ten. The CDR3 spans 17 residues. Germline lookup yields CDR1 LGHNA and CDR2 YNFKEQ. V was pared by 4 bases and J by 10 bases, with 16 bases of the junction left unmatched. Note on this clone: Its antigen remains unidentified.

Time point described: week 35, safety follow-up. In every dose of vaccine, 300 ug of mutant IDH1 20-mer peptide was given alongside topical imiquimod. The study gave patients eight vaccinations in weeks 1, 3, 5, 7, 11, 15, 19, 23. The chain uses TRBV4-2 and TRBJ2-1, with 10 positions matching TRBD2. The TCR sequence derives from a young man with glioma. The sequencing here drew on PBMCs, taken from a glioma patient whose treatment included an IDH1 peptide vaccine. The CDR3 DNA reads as TGTGCCAGCAGCCCCTCAGCCGGAAGCGGGGGGGCGAACGAGCAGTTCTTC. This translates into CASSPSAGSGGANEQFF.